A single sample gave rise to the 18 T cell receptor beta chains below, sequenced in a study of CD8+ T cells in alopecia areata. In each case, RNA was isolated and then reverse transcribed into cDNA as the sequencing template. Clones were read by immunoSEQ multiplex PCR, and TCRdb kept only the in-frame ones, dropping some. In the table there are some 180,000 clones, around 51% of which are singletons. Treatment reported: oral pan-JAK inhibitor, 5-10 mg twice daily. This material consisted of CD8+ T cells sorted from blood, taken around week 54, from a patient treated with tofacitinib. The receptors shown here come from a human donor with alopecia areata.

The chain is built from TRBV5-1 and TRBJ2-1; D call uncertain. Trimming left V 5 bases short and J 0 bases short, with 3 bases between. The CDR3 extends over 12 amino acids. CDR1 is SGHRS and CDR2 is YFSETQ in the germline V gene. This CDR3 is CASRSSYNEQFF. For the CDR3, the DNA is TGCGCCAGCAGGAGCTCCTACAATGAGCAGTTCTTC.

With regard to this clone: The junction differs from germline at one of its ends, possibly a read error. Written as DNA, the CDR3 is TGCGCCAGCAGCCAAGGACAGGGCTCCTTCAATGAGCAGTTCTTC. Its protein product is CASSQGQGSFNEQFF. V is TRBV4-3 and J is TRBJ2-1; 7 bases agree with TRBD1. The CDR3 runs 15 residues. CDR1 is LGHNA, CDR2 YSLEER, per germline.

The sample holds a few counts of this clone. The rearrangement uses TRBV2 and TRBJ2-5, with 11 bases fitting TRBD2. The length of the CDR3 is 15 residues. V gave up 7 bases and J gave up 1 base; unmatched junction bases: 5. Germline V gene sequence: CDR1 SNHLY, CDR2 FYNNEI. CDR3 residues: CASTPSGGRQETQYF. As DNA, the CDR3 is TGTGCCAGCACGCCTAGCGGGGGGCGCCAAGAGACCCAGTACTTC.

The chain has TRBV11-2 and TRBJ2-2; tentatively, D is TRBD1 or TRBD2 (5 bases each). The CDR3 is 18 residues long. Trimming shortened V by 1 base and J by 1 base, and 16 bases separated the two germline ends. Germline CDR1 and CDR2: SGHAT and FQNNGV. The CDR3 bases are TGTGCCAGCAGCTTAGTATGGGGGTTGAGGTTGAACACCGGGGAGCTGTTTTTT. Translated: CASSLVWGLRLNTGELFF.

The rearrangement links TRBV15 to TRBJ2-2; 7 bases align to TRBD1. The V gene end was trimmed by 1 base and the J gene end by 3 bases; junction bases not matched to a gene: 2. Germline lookup yields CDR1 LNHNV and CDR2 YYDKDF (reference sequence). This CDR3 comprises 15 residues. CDR3 residues: CATSRVGQDTGELFF. The DNA for the CDR3 is TGTGCCACCAGCAGAGTCGGACAGGACACCGGGGAGCTGTTTTTT.

The J gene is TRBJ2-7, the V gene TRBV9, with a weak D call TRBD1 (7 bases). The V gene's germline CDR1 is SGDLS and CDR2 YYNGEE. Trimming pared 0 bases from V and 3 bases from J, leaving 10 bases between. The CDR3 is 14 residues long. CDR3 DNA sequence: TGTGCCAGCAGCGTAGGTCAGGGGGGCTACGAGCAGTACTTC. This translates into CASSVGQGGYEQYF.

The V call is TRBV5-6, the J call TRBJ2-1, with D maybe TRBD2 (6 bases). The CDR3 extends over 13 amino acids. Germline CDR1 SGHDT, CDR2 YYEEEE. The V gene lost 0 bases and the J gene lost 8 bases, with 9 bases spanning the gap. The CDR3 bases are TGTGCCAGCAGCTTGGTCGGGGGTTATGAGCAGTTCTTC. As protein: CASSLVGGYEQFF.

This clone came up a few times. V and J are TRBV19 and TRBJ1-1; D perhaps matches TRBD1 (5 bases). Germline lookup yields CDR1 LNHDA and CDR2 SQIVND (reference sequence). The CDR3 length is 19 residues. Trimming cost V 4 bases and J 7 bases, with 31 bases left between them. This CDR3 reads CASSRGHTVDTGRAIEAFF. CDR3 coding DNA: TGTGCCAGTAGTAGGGGCCATACAGTGGACACAGGACGAGCCATTGAAGCTTTCTTT.

The table lists this clone with a few counts. The rearrangement uses TRBV23-1 and TRBJ1-1, with 7 bases that match TRBD1. TRBV23-1 is classed as an ORF, of uncertain function. J was trimmed by 1 base and V by 5 bases; bases with no gene match: 4. This CDR3 is built from 14 residues. CDR3 DNA sequence: TGCGCCAGCAGTAACCGGGACAGGAACACTGAAGCTTTCTTT. It translates to CASSNRDRNTEAFF.

CDR3 residues: CASSPGQGRSYEQYF. CDR3 DNA sequence: TGTGCCAGCTCACCGGGACAGGGTCGTTCCTACGAGCAGTACTTC. The gene calls are TRBV18 and TRBJ2-7; 9 nucleotides align to TRBD1. J lost 1 base, V lost 3 bases, and 4 bases had no gene match. The CDR3 has 15 residues. Germline V gives CDR1 KGHSH, CDR2 LQKENI.

This chain connects TRBV27 to TRBJ2-6, with no clear D. The germline V gene encodes CDR1 MNHEY and CDR2 SMNVEV (reference sequence). The CDR3 is 15 residues long. V was clipped by 6 bases and J by 0 bases, with 9 bases between them. The CDR3 region is CASSPVGSGANVLTF. DNA for the CDR3: TGTGCCAGCAGCCCCGTCGGCTCTGGGGCCAACGTCCTGACTTTC.

The genes are TRBV7-2 and TRBJ2-7; TRBD1 agrees at 8 bases. The junction had 7 bases not matched to a gene; V was cut back by 1 base and J by 2 bases. Germline V gene sequence: CDR1 SGHTA, CDR2 FQGNSA. CDR3 length: 16 residues. In DNA form, the CDR3 reads TGTGCCAGCAGCTTAGTGGGTGGGACAGGAACCTACGAGCAGTACTTC. Translated, it gives CASSLVGGTGTYEQYF.

Concerning this clone itself: Other DNA sequences in this sample translate to the same CDR3. The V and J genes are TRBV27 and TRBJ1-2; TRBD1 matches 8 bases. Trimming cost V 5 bases and J 8 bases; bases outside gene matches: 7. The CDR3 covers 13 residues. The germline gives CDR1 MNHEY, CDR2 SMNVEV (reference sequence). The CDR3 loop reads CASSLQGAGGYTF. CDR3 nucleotides: TGTGCCAGCAGTCTTCAGGGGGCAGGCGGCTACACCTTC.

The chain's CDR3 is CAWSPSVTDSYEQYF. The CDR3 bases are TGTGCCTGGAGTCCCTCCGTGACAGATTCCTACGAGCAGTACTTC. The chain recombines TRBV30 with TRBJ2-7, with D possibly TRBD1 on 5 matching bases. V was trimmed by 2 bases and J by 1 base, leaving 15 bases between them. This CDR3 contains 15 residues. Germline lookup yields CDR1 GTSNPN and CDR2 SVGIG (reference sequence).

The genes are TRBV14 and TRBJ2-2, with a weak D call TRBD1 (6 bases). The germline CDR1 and CDR2 sequences are SGHDN and FVKESK. V lost 2 bases and J lost 7, with 17 bases in between. CDR3 size: 16 residues. In DNA, the CDR3 is TGTGCCAGCAGCCAACCCTCGGGACACGGGAACGGGGAGCTGTTTTTT. Its protein product is CASSQPSGHGNGELFF.

Only a few counts were recorded for this clone. V is TRBV19 and J is TRBJ1-5; possible D gene TRBD1, 5 bases. Germline-derived CDR1 and CDR2 are LNHDA and SQIVND (reference sequence). V dropped 8 bases and J dropped 7 bases, with 18 bases sitting between them. This CDR3 has 14 residues. CDR3 sequence reads: CASSANGASQPQHF. The DNA for the CDR3 is TGTGCCAGTTCCGCCAACGGGGCCTCCCAGCCCCAGCATTTT.

The J gene is TRBJ1-1, the V gene TRBV7-9; the D gene is possibly TRBD1 (5 bases). V was shortened by 0 bases and J by 6 bases, with 14 bases between the two germline ends. Per germline, CDR1 SEHNR and CDR2 FQNEAQ (reference sequence). This CDR3 has 15 residues. CDR3: CASSLASAGKAEAFF. The DNA for the CDR3 is TGTGCCAGCAGCTTAGCGTCGGCAGGGAAGGCTGAAGCTTTCTTT.

The chain links TRBV11-2 to TRBJ1-5, with a possible D match to TRBD1 (5 bases). Germline CDR1 SGHAT, CDR2 FQNNGV. Trimming shortened V by 1 base and J by 6 bases, and 13 bases separated the two germline ends. This CDR3 has 15 amino acids. CDR3 loop: CASSLASGGGQPQHF. The CDR3 DNA follows: TGTGCCAGCAGCTTAGCTTCCGGGGGGGGTCAGCCCCAGCATTTT.